The rows below give T cell receptor beta chains drawn from one sample of a study of T cell responses to AZD1222 COVID-19 vaccine. Some clones are missing from TCRdb's copy, which holds only in-frame ones; the method was immunoSEQ multiplex PCR. The repertoire includes about 100,000 clones, about 86% of them detected once, and roughly 15% sits in the top ten. Sequenced material: peripheral blood, taken on day 0 of AZD1222 vaccination. The receptor source for this set is an adult in good health. CDR3s include the opening cysteine and the closing phenylalanine or tryptophan. D genes are given only for firm matches. Some rows mark clone size as missing; the rest say once, few, many or name a class of expanded clone.

TRBV7-9	TRBJ1-4	-	few	TGTGCCAGCAAGATCGGGTATGAGCATGAAAAACTGTTTTTT	CASKIGYEHEKLFF
TRBV5-1	TRBJ2-7	-	-	TGCGCCAGCAGCCCGGACTACGGCGGGACGTACTTC	CASSPDYGGTYF
TRBV28	TRBJ1-2	TRBD1	-	TGTGCCAGCCAGGGGACAGGGGGCGCAAACTATGGCTACACCTTC	CASQGTGGANYGYTF
TRBV21-1	TRBJ2-7	-	-	TGTGCCAGCAGCAAAAAAACCCACAGGGGCTACGAGCAGTACTTC	CASSKKTHRGYEQYF
TRBV5-1	TRBJ1-4	TRBD1	-	TGCGCCAGCAGCTTGTCAGGGGGCGCGTCCGAAAAACTGTTTTTT	CASSLSGGASEKLFF
TRBV29-1	TRBJ2-2	TRBD2	few	TGCAGCGTGGGACTAGCACTGGGCGCCGGGGAGCTGTTTTTT	CSVGLALGAGELFF
TRBV19	TRBJ1-2	TRBD1	-	TGTGCCAGTAGTATCCGCCGGACAGGGAGGATGAGCTATGGCTACACCTTC	CASSIRRTGRMSYGYTF
TRBV28	TRBJ1-1	-	once	TGTGCCAGCAGTTTTGTTTCCGGCGGGGGTTTTTTCTTAGAAGCTTTCTTT	CASSFVSGGGFFLEAFF
TRBV11-3	TRBJ2-2	TRBD2	few	TGTGCCAGCAGCCCCACCGGACTAGCGGGGGACACCGGGGAGCTGTTTTTT	CASSPTGLAGDTGELFF
TRBV10-2	TRBJ2-2	-	-	TGCGCCAGCAAACCGGGCCCATCGTCCGGGGAGCTGTTTTTT	CASKPGPSSGELFF
TRBV10-3	TRBJ1-1	-	-	TGTGCCATCAGTGAGAGGGTCACTGAAGCTTTCTTT	CAISERVTEAFF
TRBV24-1	TRBJ2-1	TRBD2	-	TGTGCCACCAGTCGACGAGCTAGCGGGGGTTACAATGAGCAGTTCTTC	CATSRRASGGYNEQFF
TRBV7-3	TRBJ2-7	TRBD1	-	TGTGCCAGCAGCCTCGGACAGGGGGCCTACGAGCAGTACTTC	CASSLGQGAYEQYF
TRBV5-1	TRBJ1-1	-	-	TGCGCCAGCAGCCCATCCGGCTACAGAGACACTGAAGCTTTCTTT	CASSPSGYRDTEAFF
TRBV6-2/TRBV6-3	TRBJ1-1	-	-	TGTGCCAGCAGTTACCCCGTATCAGGGATTGGGAACACTGAAGCTTTCTTT	CASSYPVSGIGNTEAFF
TRBV2	TRBJ2-7	-	few	TGTGCCAGCAGCCCCGCCGGCTACGAGCAGTACTTC	CASSPAGYEQYF
TRBV5-1	TRBJ1-2	-	-	TGCGCCAGCAGCTTGGACAGCCAATATGGCTACACCTTC	CASSLDSQYGYTF
TRBV18	TRBJ2-5	TRBD2	-	TGTGCCAGCTCACCCTCGCTAACTAGCGGACAAGAGACCCAGTACTTC	CASSPSLTSGQETQYF
TRBV20-1	TRBJ1-2	TRBD1	-	TGCAGTGCTAGTAGCGGGACAGGGGGCTATGGCTACACCTTC	CSASSGTGGYGYTF
TRBV4-1	TRBJ1-5	-	-	TGCGCCAGCAGCCAAGAAGGAGGCAGGAAGAGCAATCAGCCCCAGCATTTT	CASSQEGGRKSNQPQHF
TRBV4-1	TRBJ2-5	TRBD2	-	TGCGCCAGCAGCCAAGATGGGGGCGGCGTGCGGGGGGGCCAAGAGACCCAGTACTTC	CASSQDGGGVRGGQETQYF
TRBV2	TRBJ2-2	TRBD2	-	TGTGCCAGCAGCGTGGGACTAGCTACGAACACCGGGGAGCTGTTTTTT	CASSVGLATNTGELFF
TRBV3-1/TRBV3-2	TRBJ2-7	-	-	TGTGCCAGCAGCTTGGGACAAACCTACGAGCAGTACTTC	CASSLGQTYEQYF
TRBV12-5	TRBJ1-1	TRBD1	-	TGTGCTAGTGGTTTCCTAACAGACAGGGGAGGGAACACTGAAGCTTTCTTT	CASGFLTDRGGNTEAFF
TRBV2	TRBJ2-5	-	-	TGTGCCAGCAGTGTGATTGAAGAGACCCAGTACTTC	CASSVIEETQYF
TRBV12-3/TRBV12-4	TRBJ2-1	-	-	TGTGCCAGCAGGCGGGACACATACAATGAGCAGTTCTTC	CASRRDTYNEQFF
TRBV5-1	TRBJ1-2	-	-	TGCGCCAGCAGCCGGCCAGAGGAGGGAGTCTATGGCTACACCTTC	CASSRPEEGVYGYTF
TRBV7-2	TRBJ1-5	-	-	TGTGCCAGCAGCCGCGGGGGGGCTCAGCCCCAGCATTTT	CASSRGGAQPQHF
TRBV7-8	TRBJ1-1	-	few	TGTGCCAGCAGCTTATTAGTTAACACTGAAGCTTTCTTT	CASSLLVNTEAFF
TRBV2	TRBJ2-6	-	-	TGTGCCAGCAGACAGCGTCGGCCGAACTCTGGGGCCAACGTCCTGACTTTC	CASRQRRPNSGANVLTF
TRBV27	TRBJ1-3	-	-	TGTGCCAGCAGTTTCCGTCGACAGGTAGGTGGAAACACCATATATTTT	CASSFRRQVGGNTIYF
TRBV27	TRBJ1-5	-	-	TGTGCCAGCAGTCCCCACCGGGGAATCAGCAATCAGCCCCAGCATTTT	CASSPHRGISNQPQHF
TRBV5-5	TRBJ2-1	TRBD2	-	TGTGCCAGCAGCCTGGGGGGGAGGATATCGGACAATGAGCAGTTCTTC	CASSLGGRISDNEQFF
TRBV2	TRBJ2-1	-	few	TGTGCCAGCAAGGCTGGGAATGAGCAGTTCTTC	CASKAGNEQFF
TRBV28	TRBJ1-1	-	-	TGTGCCAGCACAGACAGATACATGGAAGCTTTCTTT	CASTDRYMEAFF
TRBV6-5	TRBJ1-5	-	-	TGTGCCAGCAGACGGGACCCTAGCAATCAGCCCCAGCATTTT	CASRRDPSNQPQHF
TRBV6-5	TRBJ1-2	-	-	TGTGCCAGCACCCCTGATGGGGGTTACTATGGCTACACCTTC	CASTPDGGYYGYTF
TRBV7-9	TRBJ1-1	-	-	TGTGCCAGCAGCTTAGAGGGGCTCGAGTGGAACACTGAAGCTTTCTTT	CASSLEGLEWNTEAFF
TRBV19	TRBJ2-7	TRBD1	-	TGTGCCTCGGGACAGGGGGCTCGCGAGCAGTACTTC	CASGQGAREQYF
TRBV29-1	TRBJ2-5	-	-	TGCAGCGTTAACAGGGAGTTCGGAGAGACCCAGTACTTC	CSVNREFGETQYF
TRBV15	TRBJ2-3	-	-	TGTGCCACCAGCAGAGATCTTCGGGCAGGGTCAGATACGCAGTATTTT	CATSRDLRAGSDTQYF
TRBV6-6	TRBJ2-7	-	-	TGTGCCAGCAGTTGGACCTACGAGCAGTACTTC	CASSWTYEQYF
TRBV2	TRBJ1-2	TRBD1	-	TGTGCCAGCAGTTTAACGACAGGGGGCTCTGGCTACACCTTC	CASSLTTGGSGYTF
TRBV5-4	TRBJ2-3	-	-	TGTGCCAGCAGCTTGGATCGAGATACGCAGTATTTT	CASSLDRDTQYF
TRBV7-9	TRBJ1-1	-	-	TGTGCCAGCAGCTCCTCTATCACCTACACTGAAGCTTTCTTT	CASSSSITYTEAFF
TRBV24-1	TRBJ2-5	-	-	TGTGCCACCAGTGACCCCGGTCACCAAGAGACCCAGTACTTC	CATSDPGHQETQYF
TRBV19	TRBJ1-5	-	-	TGTGCCAGTAGTGATTCTCCGTCTGAAATGGGCAATCAGCCCCAGCATTTT	CASSDSPSEMGNQPQHF
TRBV7-9	TRBJ2-2	-	-	TGTGCCAGCAGCCTCTCTACCGGGGAGCTGTTTTTT	CASSLSTGELFF
TRBV19	TRBJ2-1	-	few	TGTGCCAGTAGTACCATGGCAAGCAATGAGCAGTTCTTC	CASSTMASNEQFF
TRBV2	TRBJ1-2	-	-	TGTGCCAGCACGGGCCAGGGGACGCTCGCTAACTATGGCTACACCTTC	CASTGQGTLANYGYTF
TRBV13	TRBJ1-1	-	-	TGTGCCAGCAGCCCCCGCTTTGGGGTCACTGAAGCTTTCTTT	CASSPRFGVTEAFF